The rows below give T cell receptor beta chains drawn from one sample of a study of cytomegalovirus exposure and HLA in healthy donors. Here immunoSEQ multiplex PCR was the method, and the copy in TCRdb shows in-frame clones only, minus some. The profile covers 150,000 or so clones, with 60% to 85% appearing a single time and less than 15% taken by the ten largest. The sequenced sample consisted of PBMCs. The receptors were gathered from a man aged 40-50 years in good health and CMV-seropositive. Both conserved end residues are part of each CDR3. The D gene is left open where the match is weak. Clone sizes are given selectively: once, few, many, or a class where the clone is expanded.

d_call j_call v_call cdr3_length clone_size cdr3_nt cdr3_aa
TRBD1 TRBJ1-3 TRBV7-2 15 - TGTGCCAGCAGCTTAGAGGCCAGGGGGAGAAACACCATATATTTT CASSLEARGRNTIYF
- TRBJ1-1 TRBV27 14 - TGTGCCAGCAGCCCCTCAGGGGCTTCCACTGAAGCTTTCTTT CASSPSGASTEAFF
- TRBJ2-1 TRBV6-4 15 - TGTGCCCCAAGCAGGTCTCTGAGCTCCTACAATGAGCAGTTCTTC CAPSRSLSSYNEQFF
- TRBJ2-7 TRBV28 15 - TGTGCCAGCAGTTTATCGAGCGGTTCGCCCTACGAGCAGTACTTC CASSLSSGSPYEQYF
- TRBJ1-4 TRBV27 14 - TGTGCCAGCAGTTTGCGGAGCCTTAATGAAAAACTGTTTTTT CASSLRSLNEKLFF
- TRBJ2-5 TRBV19 14 - TGTGCCAGTGGACCCAGGGCCCACAGAGAGACCCAGTACTTC CASGPRAHRETQYF
TRBD2 TRBJ2-7 TRBV7-2 16 - TGTGCCAGCAGCTTAGCCTTAGCGGGGACCTCCTACGAGCAGTACTTC CASSLALAGTSYEQYF
TRBD2 TRBJ2-2 TRBV29-1 14 once TGCAGCGTAGGGACTAGCGCCAACACCGGGGAGCTGTTTTTT CSVGTSANTGELFF
- TRBJ1-5 TRBV27 14 few TGTGCCAGCAGTCTGTCCCTTGACACCCAGGTCCAGCATTTT CASSLSLDTQVQHF
- TRBJ2-3 TRBV5-1 15 - TGCGCCAGCAGCACTGGGGGGTTGAGCACAGATACGCAGTATTTT CASSTGGLSTDTQYF
- TRBJ1-2 TRBV7-8 13 - TGTGCCAGCAGCCCCCGGACAGACTATGGCTACACCTTC CASSPRTDYGYTF
TRBD1 TRBJ2-2 TRBV7-3 15 few TGTGCCAGCAGCTCGGGACAGGCGGGCACCGGGGAGCTGTTTTTT CASSSGQAGTGELFF
- TRBJ2-1 TRBV9 16 - TGTGCCAGCAGCCCCCCCGGACTCAACAACTACAATGAGCAGTTCTTC CASSPPGLNNYNEQFF
- TRBJ2-3 TRBV7-9 13 few TGTGCCAGCAGCTTAGCGGGAGCAGATACGCAGTATTTT CASSLAGADTQYF
- TRBJ1-6 TRBV5-4 14 - TGTGCCAGCAGCTTCCAGGGGTGGGAATCACCCCTCCACTTT CASSFQGWESPLHF
TRBD1 TRBJ2-7 TRBV14 14 - TGTGCCAGCAGCCAAGGACAGGGTTTAAGCGAGCAGTACTTC CASSQGQGLSEQYF
- TRBJ2-7 TRBV5-4 14 - TGTGCCAGCAGCTTGGGTGTCCAGGACTACGAGCAGTACTTC CASSLGVQDYEQYF
TRBD1 TRBJ1-2 TRBV27 14 once TGTGCCAGCAAGAGTGGGGACAGGGTGCGAGGCTACACCTTC CASKSGDRVRGYTF
- TRBJ1-2 TRBV7-2 17 - TGTGCCAGCAGCTTAGAGGTTTTAGGGTCGGGGGGATATGGCTACACCTTC CASSLEVLGSGGYGYTF
TRBD2 TRBJ2-3 TRBV9 16 - TGTGCCAGCAGCGGGCTCCCGGGACTAGCAGGAGATACGCAGTATTTT CASSGLPGLAGDTQYF
- TRBJ2-2 TRBV25-1 15 - TGTGCCAGCAGTGAATGGGGCTGGAACACCGGGGAGCTGTTTTTT CASSEWGWNTGELFF
TRBD1 TRBJ1-5 TRBV2 14 - TGTGCCAGCAGTGGGACAGGGGGGATTCAGCCCCAGCATTTT CASSGTGGIQPQHF
TRBD1 TRBJ2-2 TRBV12-5 14 - TGTGCTAGTGGTTTGGGACAGGGTGCCGGGGAGCTGTTTTTT CASGLGQGAGELFF
TRBD1 TRBJ2-7 TRBV28 14 - TGTGCCAGCAGTGACAGGGGGGATTCCTACGAGCAGTACTTC CASSDRGDSYEQYF
TRBD2 TRBJ2-7 TRBV11-2 14 - TGTGCCAGCAGCCTGGGACTAGCTACACACGAGCAGTACTTC CASSLGLATHEQYF
- TRBJ1-1 TRBV6-5 14 - TGTGCCAGCAGTCCACCCGGGATGCCCCGAGAAGCTTTCTTT CASSPPGMPREAFF
TRBD1 TRBJ2-2 TRBV5-1 17 - TGCGCCAGCAGCTTGGTAGGGGGCAGGGCGATTGCCGGGGAGCTGTTTTTT CASSLVGGRAIAGELFF
- TRBJ1-4 TRBV4-3 19 - TGCGCCAGCAGCCAAGATCGAGCGGGGGGGGATGCAACTAATGAAAAACTGTTTTTT CASSQDRAGGDATNEKLFF
TRBD2 TRBJ2-2 TRBV6-6 16 - TGTGCCAGCAGCTCTAGCGGGAGCATAGGCACCGGGGAGCTGTTTTTT CASSSSGSIGTGELFF
- TRBJ1-1 TRBV12-5 14 few TGTGCTAGTGGTTTGGCTACGAGGAACACTGAAGCTTTCTTT CASGLATRNTEAFF
- TRBJ1-1 TRBV7-2 13 - TGTGCCAGCAGCTTAGCATTAACAGGGGAAGCTTTCTTT CASSLALTGEAFF
TRBD2 TRBJ2-7 TRBV5-4 16 - TGTGCCAGCAGCTCCCCGACGAGCGGGAGGGCCGTCGAGCAGTACTTC CASSSPTSGRAVEQYF
- TRBJ1-4 TRBV19 13 once TGTGCCAGTAGTGCCCGGGAGAGTGAAAAACTGTTTTTT CASSARESEKLFF